Listed below are T cell receptor beta chains from one sample, sequenced in a study of shared clonotypes between healthy human individuals. Libraries were prepared by immunoSEQ multiplex PCR; TCRdb keeps only in-frame clonotypes and omits some of them. This sample has roughly 2.2 million clones, with roughly 90% found just once. Sequenced: naive CD4+ T cells from PBMCs. Source of these receptors: a man aged 18 to 35 in good health. Some clones in this sample may be carry-over from other donors' samples. Each CDR3 is given with its conserved first and last residue. D genes are given only for firm matches. The size entry is marked missing in some rows and otherwise reads once, few, many or a size class.

v_call	d_call	clone_size	j_call	cdr3_nt	cdr3_aa
TRBV28	.	.	TRBJ2-5	TGTGCCAGCAGGATACGGGCGGGGTCCCAGTACTTC	CASRIRAGSQYF
TRBV7-9	.	.	TRBJ2-2	TGTGCCAGCAGTCGGACGACACTGAACACCGGGGAGCTGTTTTTT	CASSRTTLNTGELFF
TRBV5-8	TRBD2	.	TRBJ2-1	TGTGCCAGCAGCTTGTACGGGACTAGCGCATACAATGAGCAGTTCTTC	CASSLYGTSAYNEQFF
TRBV18	.	.	TRBJ2-7	TGTGCCAGCTCACCTGGGGACGGACTTTTCTACGAGCAGTACTTC	CASSPGDGLFYEQYF
TRBV6-1	.	.	TRBJ2-3	TGTGCCAGCAGTGATGGCTACCGATCGGCAGATACGCAGTATTTT	CASSDGYRSADTQYF
TRBV6-5	TRBD2	.	TRBJ2-1	TGTGCCAGTAGAGGGGCTAGCGGGTGGAGTGAGCAGTTCTTC	CASRGASGWSEQFF
TRBV11-2	.	.	TRBJ2-1	TGTGCCAGCAGCTTAGACCGGGGGACAACGAGCTCCTACAATGAGCAGTTCTTC	CASSLDRGTTSSYNEQFF
TRBV2	TRBD1	.	TRBJ2-7	TGTGCCAGCGGGCGACAGGGCCTGGACGAGCAGTACTTC	CASGRQGLDEQYF
TRBV6-4	.	.	TRBJ2-1	TGTGCCAGCAGTGAGGACACTTCAAATGAGCAGTTCTTC	CASSEDTSNEQFF
TRBV5-4	.	.	TRBJ2-2	TGTGCCAGCAGCATTGGGGGGACAGTCCGAGGGACCGGGGAGCTGTTTTTT	CASSIGGTVRGTGELFF
TRBV18	.	once	TRBJ2-5	TGTGCCAGCTCACCAATTTCTAGGGAGGAGACCCAGTACTTC	CASSPISREETQYF
TRBV25-1	TRBD1	.	TRBJ2-3	TGTGCCAGCAGTGAATCCGGGACAGCCCGTACGCAGTATTTT	CASSESGTARTQYF
TRBV29-1	.	.	TRBJ1-2	TGCAGCGTTGAAAGGAGGGGTGGCTACACCTTC	CSVERRGGYTF
TRBV2	.	.	TRBJ1-4	TGTGCCAGCAACCGACACAATGAAAAACTGTTTTTT	CASNRHNEKLFF
TRBV6-5	.	.	TRBJ1-1	TGTGCCAGCAGCGGGACAACTGAAGCTTTCTTT	CASSGTTEAFF
TRBV25-1	.	.	TRBJ1-2	TGTGCCAGCGGTCGGGGGGCGACAAACTATGGCTACACCTTC	CASGRGATNYGYTF
TRBV27	.	.	TRBJ1-3	TGTGCCTCGCGGTTTAATTCGGGGGGAAACACCATATATTTT	CASRFNSGGNTIYF
TRBV5-5	.	.	TRBJ2-7	TGTGCCAGCAGCTTAAGTACCCGGCTTCAGGAGCAGTACTTC	CASSLSTRLQEQYF
TRBV28	.	.	TRBJ1-1	TGTGCCAGCAGCCCCGGGGGGAGCGACACTGAAGCTTTCTTT	CASSPGGSDTEAFF
TRBV5-1	.	.	TRBJ1-3	TGCGCCAGCAGCTTGGCACAGAACGGAAACACCATATATTTT	CASSLAQNGNTIYF
TRBV7-9	TRBD1	.	TRBJ1-2	TGTGCCAGCAGCTTAGACAGGGGAAATAACTATGGCTACACCTTC	CASSLDRGNNYGYTF
TRBV30	.	.	TRBJ2-2	TGTGCCTGGAGTGTAATCAGGGGTACCACCGGGGAGCTGTTTTTT	CAWSVIRGTTGELFF
TRBV7-2	.	.	TRBJ1-1	TGTGCCAGCCGCCTCTACAGGGAGGGAACTGAAGCTTTCTTT	CASRLYREGTEAFF
TRBV10-3	.	.	TRBJ2-2	TGTGCCATCAGATCTCAGGGAAACACCGGGGAGCTGTTTTTT	CAIRSQGNTGELFF
TRBV7-2	TRBD1	once	TRBJ1-2	TGTGCCAGCAGCTTAGGGAACAGGGGCTATGGCTACACCTTC	CASSLGNRGYGYTF
TRBV6-4	.	.	TRBJ1-6	TGTGCCAGCAGTGACAGGGCTAATTCACCCCTCCACTTT	CASSDRANSPLHF
TRBV7-8	.	.	TRBJ2-7	TGTGCCAGCAGACCGTACTCCGGGACTGCCCCCTACGAGCAGTACTTC	CASRPYSGTAPYEQYF
TRBV5-1	.	.	TRBJ2-3	TGCGCCAGCAGCTTGGGGTCGGGGGCTGGCACAGATACGCAGTATTTT	CASSLGSGAGTDTQYF
TRBV11-2	TRBD2	.	TRBJ2-1	TGTGCCAGCAGCTTCAGAGCGGGAGCCGGGGAGCAGTTCTTC	CASSFRAGAGEQFF
TRBV2	.	once	TRBJ1-1	TGTGCCAGCAGTGTGTGGCAGGGGAACACTGAAGCTTTCTTT	CASSVWQGNTEAFF
TRBV6-5	TRBD1	.	TRBJ1-1	TGTGCCAGCAGTTACGGACAGGGGGCGCGTACTGAAGCTTTCTTT	CASSYGQGARTEAFF
TRBV5-3	TRBD2	.	TRBJ2-1	TGTGCCAGGATACCTGGGCGGGAGCTCACCTACAATGAGCAGTTCTTC	CARIPGRELTYNEQFF